This T cell receptor beta chain was observed in a study of blood T cell repertoires in COVID-19. Study-level background: There were acute and convalescent COVID-19 samples, and they came from the United States, Italy and Spain.

CDR3 size: 16 residues. The V gene's germline CDR1 is MNHEY and CDR2 SVGEGT. V gave up 2 bases and J gave up 8 bases, with 19 bases separating them. Only in-frame clones appear in the TCRdb table, and some are missing; sequencing was by immunoSEQ multiplex PCR. The profile covers tens of thousands of clones, with 75% to 90% appearing a single time and around an eighth taken by the ten largest. The chain combines TRBV6-2 or TRBV6-3 with TRBJ2-1, with a possible D match to TRBD2 (6 bases). Sequencing was carried out using peripheral blood. The origin of this receptor is a human donor with acute or convalescent COVID-19. The donor label of this sample is uncertain. The DNA for the CDR3 is TGTGCCAGCAGTTACAGGCTGGAGGGCCCCCAGGATGAGCAGTTCTTC. Its protein product is CASSYRLEGPQDEQFF.